This T cell receptor beta chain was identified in a study of T cells in Graves' hyperthyroidism and ophthalmopathy. Study overall: Peripheral blood collection took place at initial diagnosis, before any treatment. Study conclusions and caveats: Ophthalmopathy could be told apart from stable hyperthyroidism with a 13 V-J model.

From germline, CDR1 is MNHEY and CDR2 SVGAGI. This CDR3 region has 14 residues. The junction had 10 bases not matched to a gene; V was cut back by 2 bases and J by 10 bases. RNA transcripts gave rise to amplified TCR beta CDR3 regions. First-round RT-PCR of the TCR CDR3 relied on the HTBI primer set. Each CDR3 protein is one row after TCRdb ran MiXCR on the multiplex PCR reads. The sample holds about 550,000 distinct CDR3 sequences; less than 25% are singletons and the top ten take around a quarter. This clonotype was recorded at least ten times. Its target is not known. The J gene is TRBJ1-2, the V gene TRBV6-5; 7 bases agree with TRBD1. The sequenced material came from blood. This receptor was identified in a man between 18 and 35 years old with Graves' hyperthyroidism. This CDR3 is CASSYTGQIRAYTF. As DNA, the CDR3 is TGTGCCAGCAGTTACACGGGACAGATCAGGGCCTACACCTTC.